The 27 T cell receptor beta chains presented below share a single source sample, sequenced in a study of T-cell reconstitution after alpha-beta-depleted transplantation in children. As it was prepared, the TCRbeta library received unique molecular identifiers. TCRdb re-called the PCR reads through MiXCR, storing one row per CDR3 protein. The data hold more than 40,000 distinct CDR3 sequences, with 40% to 65% observed a single time. The material sequenced was peripheral blood, taken before TCRalphabeta/CD19-depleted stem cell transplant. The receptor set was obtained from a boy under three years old with SCID, due to receive a stem cell transplant.

The chain combines TRBV7-9 with TRBJ2-5; 8 nucleotides match TRBD1. CDR1 SEHNR and CDR2 FQNEAQ come from the germline V gene (reference sequence). With 5 bases clipped from V and 2 bases from J, the junction kept 4 bases outside the gene matches. This CDR3 region has 14 residues. This chain's CDR3 is CASSPGTGQETQYF. The CDR3 coding sequence is TGTGCCAGCAGCCCCGGGACAGGTCAAGAGACCCAGTACTTC.

The table lists this clonotype with a few counts. The chain is built from TRBV7-6 and TRBJ2-7; tentative D call: TRBD1 (5 bases). The CDR3 loop spans 16 amino acids. V was cut by 0 bases and J by 1 base, with 13 bases left in between. CDR1 and CDR2 (germline): SGHVS, FNYEAQ. CDR3 protein: CASSLAKGKLSYEQYF. The DNA for the CDR3 is TGTGCCAGCAGCTTAGCAAAGGGGAAGTTATCCTACGAGCAGTACTTC.

The chain has TRBV20-1 and TRBJ1-5; the D is unclear. Germline CDR1 DFQATT, CDR2 SNEGSKA (reference sequence). V dropped 0 bases and J dropped 3 bases, with 12 bases sitting between them. The CDR3 runs 15 residues. The CDR3 DNA reads as TGCAGTGCTAGAGATGGTTTACGGATCAATCAGCCCCAGCATTTT. Translation gives CSARDGLRINQPQHF.

V is TRBV5-1 and J is TRBJ1-5; D gene ambiguous. The ends were cut back, 0 bases at V and 3 bases at J, with 4 bases in the middle. Germline V lookup: CDR1 SGHRS, CDR2 YFSETQ. This CDR3 has 13 amino acids. DNA of the CDR3: TGCGCCAGCAGCTTGGGCCACAATCAGCCCCAGCATTTT. Translation gives CASSLGHNQPQHF.

This clonotype was detected many times. The J gene is TRBJ1-2, the V gene TRBV4-2; D not certain. The germline CDR1 and CDR2 sequences are LGHNA and YNFKEQ. This CDR3 has 16 residues. Trimming stripped 0 bases from V and 8 bases from J, with 19 bases between. CDR3: CASSQDQASGMGGYTF. CDR3 nucleotide sequence: TGTGCCAGCAGCCAAGATCAGGCGAGCGGTATGGGAGGCTACACCTTC.

The J gene is TRBJ1-5, the V gene TRBV6-5; no firm D call. Per the germline V gene, CDR1 is MNHEY and CDR2 is SVGAGI. This CDR3 has 14 residues. Trimming cost V 4 bases and J 1 base, with 8 bases left between them. The CDR3, as DNA: TGTGCCAGCAGTTTGGGAGGGAGCAATCAGCCCCAGCATTTT. Translation: CASSLGGSNQPQHF.

For this clonotype: At one of its ends the junction is not consistent with the germline gene, which may arise from a read error. The CDR3 region is CASCQDFARLPGTPLHF. CDR3 DNA sequence: TGTGCCAGCTGCCAAGATTTCGCGCGACTACCGGGGACACCCCTCCACTTT. The chain combines TRBV3-1 with TRBJ1-6; D remains ambiguous. This CDR3 contains 17 residues. Germline V gene lookup returns CDR1 LGHDT and CDR2 YNNKEL (reference sequence).

V gene TRBV5-4 combines with J gene TRBJ2-7; D is tentatively TRBD1 or TRBD2 (5 bases each). This CDR3 is 14 amino acids long. V was trimmed by 1 base and J by 5 bases, leaving 13 bases between them. The germline V gene encodes CDR1 SGHNT and CDR2 YYREEE (reference sequence). CDR3: CASSLRGEPHEQYF. The CDR3 coding sequence is TGTGCCAGCAGCTTGCGGGGCGAACCCCACGAGCAGTACTTC.

The chain has TRBV7-2 and TRBJ1-5; D ambiguous. Germline loops: CDR1 SGHTA, CDR2 FQGNSA. The ends were cut back, 4 bases at V and 2 bases at J, with 9 bases in the middle. This CDR3 has 14 residues. CDR3 residues: CASSSRFGNQPQHF. In nucleotides, the CDR3 is TGTGCCAGCAGCTCCCGCTTTGGCAATCAGCCCCAGCATTTT.

CDR3 region: CASSPGSSMPGAEDTQYF. The CDR3, as DNA: TGTGCCAGCAGCCCGGGCTCTTCGATGCCGGGGGCTGAAGATACGCAGTATTTT. V gene TRBV12-3 or TRBV12-4 combines with J gene TRBJ2-3; D might be TRBD1 or TRBD2, each matching 6 bases. The CDR3 contains 18 residues. Trimming left V 6 bases short and J 5 bases short, with 27 bases between.

The chain has TRBV3-1 and TRBJ2-7; D not certain. Germline assignment: CDR1 LGHDT and CDR2 YNNKEL (reference sequence). The CDR3 totals 15 residues. The germline V and J ends were trimmed by 4 bases and 1 base, with 14 bases remaining between them. The CDR3 loop reads CASSPSTDGSYEQYF. Here the CDR3 DNA reads TGTGCCAGCAGCCCCTCGACTGATGGGTCCTACGAGCAGTACTTC.

The CDR3 DNA follows: TGTGCCAGCAACCCTCCTAGCGGGGGGGCCCATGAGCAGTTCTTC. This encodes CASNPPSGGAHEQFF. The chain links TRBV28 to TRBJ2-1, with 12 bases lining up with TRBD2. Germline CDR1 reads MDHEN; CDR2 reads SYDVKM. Trimming cost V 7 bases and J 8 bases; bases outside gene matches: 9. The CDR3 extends over 15 amino acids.

The chain carries TRBV28 and TRBJ2-7; D not certain. Per the germline V gene, CDR1 is MDHEN and CDR2 is SYDVKM. CDR3 length: 16 residues. The germline V and J ends were trimmed by 0 bases and 5 bases, with 17 bases remaining between them. The CDR3: CASSLCGDFPSHEQYF. In DNA form, the CDR3 reads TGTGCCAGCAGTTTATGCGGTGACTTTCCTTCCCACGAGCAGTACTTC.

The chain recombines TRBV20-1 with TRBJ2-3; 7 positions match TRBD2. V was pared by 1 base and J by 1 base, with 8 bases of the junction left unmatched. This CDR3 contains 16 residues. CDR1 and CDR2 from the germline V gene are DFQATT and SNEGSKA (reference sequence). Here the CDR3 DNA reads TGCAGTGCTAGAGGGTATGGGGGGGTTCGCACAGATACGCAGTATTTT. Translation: CSARGYGGVRTDTQYF.

The rearrangement joins TRBV7-9 to TRBJ2-5, with D perhaps TRBD1 or TRBD2 (5 bases each). Trimming cost V 3 bases and J 1 base, with 18 bases left between them. Germline V lookup: CDR1 SEHNR, CDR2 FQNEAQ (reference sequence). This CDR3 is built from 17 residues. The CDR3 DNA is TGTGCCAGCAGCTTTTTTCCCATCAGGGAGACCCAAGAGACCCAGTACTTC. Encoded protein: CASSFFPIRETQETQYF.

This clonotype was counted between two and nine times. This rearrangement joins TRBV11-2 to TRBJ2-7, with 10 bases aligning to TRBD2. Trimming took 3 bases from V and 3 from J; bases not matched to a gene: 14. Looked up from germline, CDR1 is SGHAT and CDR2 is FQNNGV. The CDR3 is 18 residues long. CDR3 protein: CASSFPSSGGAGVYEQYF. The CDR3 region has the DNA TGTGCCAGCAGCTTTCCTTCCAGCGGGGGGGCGGGGGTCTACGAGCAGTACTTC.

The V and J genes are TRBV6-1 and TRBJ2-3; D tentatively fits TRBD1 or TRBD2 (5 bases each). Germline V gene data show CDR1 as MNHNS and CDR2 as SASEGT. The CDR3 loop spans 18 amino acids. Trimming stripped 0 bases from V and 2 bases from J, with 18 bases between. The CDR3 DNA reads TGTGCCAGCAGTGAAGCATTCGACAGAGCGACTATCACAGATACGCAGTATTTT. This encodes CASSEAFDRATITDTQYF.

This chain connects TRBV20-1 to TRBJ2-1, with 9 positions matching TRBD2. The CDR3 length is 15 residues. Germline assignment: CDR1 DFQATT and CDR2 SNEGSKA (reference sequence). V was pared by 1 base and J by 4 bases, with 5 bases of the junction left unmatched. The CDR3 protein is CSARAPAGGYNEQFF. The CDR3 DNA reads TGCAGTGCTAGAGCCCCAGCGGGGGGTTACAATGAGCAGTTCTTC.

This chain uses TRBV6-5 with TRBJ1-1, with D unresolved. Germline V gene data show CDR1 as MNHEY and CDR2 as SVGAGI. The CDR3 covers 13 residues. With 2 bases removed from V and 4 bases from J, the gap between germline ends came to 8 bases. The CDR3 protein is CASSYGLGTEAFF. In DNA, the CDR3 is TGTGCCAGCAGTTACGGGTTGGGCACTGAAGCTTTCTTT.

This clonotype appeared a few times. This chain joins TRBV6-5 and TRBJ2-3; 13 bases are shared with TRBD2. J was trimmed by 4 bases and V by 2 bases; bases with no gene match: 0. CDR1 and CDR2 (germline): MNHEY, SVGAGI. CDR3 size: 15 residues. CDR3 coding DNA: TGTGCCAGCAGTTACACTAGCGGGGGGGCAGATACGCAGTATTTT. This encodes CASSYTSGGADTQYF.

This sequence joins TRBV7-8 and TRBJ1-5; no definite D call. The germline CDR1 and CDR2 sequences are SGHVS and FQNEAQ. CDR3 size: 12 residues. V gave up 4 bases and J gave up 8 bases, with 9 bases separating them. The CDR3 here is CASSSTIKPQHF. The CDR3 region has the DNA TGTGCCAGCAGCTCCACGATAAAGCCCCAGCATTTT.

This chain joins TRBV5-6 and TRBJ2-7; 9 positions match TRBD2. The CDR3 is 15 residues long. The V and J ends lost 0 bases and 3 bases, in that order; junction bases with no gene match: 4. Germline CDR1 reads SGHDT; CDR2 reads YYEEEE. DNA for the CDR3: TGTGCCAGCAGCTTGGGGACTAGCGCCGACTACGAGCAGTACTTC. Translating it yields CASSLGTSADYEQYF.

V and J are TRBV7-2 and TRBJ1-2, with D tentatively TRBD1 (6 bases). Germline V gene data show CDR1 as SGHTA and CDR2 as FQGNSA. The CDR3 runs to 15 residues. V was cut by 5 bases and J by 3 bases, with 16 bases left in between. CDR3 sequence (DNA): TGTGCCAGCAGCGCCCGCGGGGGGCTGGACTATGGCTACACCTTC. This translates into CASSARGGLDYGYTF.

This clonotype was detected many times. This chain links TRBV11-2 with TRBJ2-5, with 9 positions matching TRBD1. CDR3 size: 14 residues. Germline loops: CDR1 SGHAT, CDR2 FQNNGV. V lost 5 bases to trimming and J lost 5 bases; unmatched junction nucleotides: 6. As DNA, the CDR3 is TGTGCCAGCAGCCCCCTGACAGGGGGTGAGACCCAGTACTTC. Protein product: CASSPLTGGETQYF.

In nucleotides, the CDR3 is TGTGGATCCGGGCCAGGAAACACCATATATTTT. This codes for CGSGPGNTIYF. The gene calls are TRBV12-5 and TRBJ1-3; D is undetermined. In germline, CDR1 is LGHNT, CDR2 FRNRAP. The CDR3 sequence is 11 residues long.

The chain is built from TRBV6-5 and TRBJ1-3; 12 bases match TRBD1. Trimming at V came to 2 bases and at J to 2 bases, leaving 1 base not matched to a gene. This CDR3 contains 16 residues. Germline lookup yields CDR1 MNHEY and CDR2 SVGAGI. The CDR3 spells CASSYGTGGPGNTIYF. The CDR3 nucleotides read TGTGCCAGCAGTTACGGGACAGGGGGCCCTGGAAACACCATATATTTT.

The V call is TRBV7-2, the J call TRBJ2-2; 7 bases are a match to TRBD1. The trim removed 6 bases at V and 1 base at J, leaving 2 bases unmatched. Germline assignment: CDR1 SGHTA and CDR2 FQGNSA. This CDR3 spans 14 amino acids. The CDR3 region has the DNA TGTGCCAGCAGTCGGGACAGGAACACCGGGGAGCTGTTTTTT. Amino acid sequence: CASSRDRNTGELFF.